This record looks at one T cell receptor beta chain sequence and its context. This entry comes from a study of OX40 agonist ivuxolimab in advanced cancers. Study summary: Every 2 weeks, patients got intravenous ivuxolimab at one of six dose levels (0.01-10 mg/kg). The mean age was approximately 60 years, ranging from 23 to 79, with roughly four fifths of participants male. People in dose escalation had one of these cancers: hepatocellular carcinoma, melanoma, renal cell or head and neck cancer.

Profiling relied on immunoSEQ multiplex PCR, and the TCRdb table lists in-frame clones only, not all of them. Here the sample spans about 35,000 clones, more than 60% being singletons. The CDR3 loop spans 14 amino acids. Germline CDR1 reads MNHEY; CDR2 reads SMNVEV (reference sequence). Deletions cut 3 bases from V and 3 bases from J, with 10 bases between. This sequence joins TRBV27 and TRBJ2-3; the D gene is possibly TRBD2 (5 bases). The TCR originated in an adult with an advanced solid tumor such as melanoma, head and neck, liver or kidney cancer. The starting material was CD4+ or CD8+ T cells sorted from blood, obtained in a trial of the OX40 agonist ivuxolimab. The CDR3 DNA reads TGTGCCAGCAGTTTGGTAAAGCGGACAGATACGCAGTATTTT. Protein: CASSLVKRTDTQYF.